Listed below are T cell receptor beta chains from one sample, sequenced in a study of shared T cell receptors in the human thymus. The method was immunoSEQ multiplex PCR; TCRdb's version includes in-frame clones alone and lacks a portion of them. The sample holds 700,000 or so clones; around 85% are singletons and the top ten take 0.0095% to 0.011%. These sequences were also reported in another study, on human thymus T cells.

Material for sequencing was thymocytes. These receptors all stem from a girl less than two years old with a congenital heart defect. CDR3s include the opening cysteine and the closing phenylalanine or tryptophan. The order of the fields is CDR3 protein, V gene, CDR3 length.

cdr3_aa: CASSGIGQGWTGELFF
v_call: TRBV27
cdr3_length: 16

cdr3_aa: CASSQLKGGRYTEAFF
v_call: TRBV4-1
cdr3_length: 16

cdr3_aa: CASSIPGTGGANVLTF
v_call: TRBV19
cdr3_length: 16

cdr3_aa: CASTPADSPKVAFF
v_call: TRBV13
cdr3_length: 14

cdr3_aa: CASSAEDRGYNEQFF
v_call: TRBV10-1
cdr3_length: 15

cdr3_aa: CASSPQHSGNTIYF
v_call: TRBV14
cdr3_length: 14

cdr3_aa: CASSFERGPGTQYF
v_call: TRBV28
cdr3_length: 14

cdr3_aa: CASSLGAGMNTEAFF
v_call: TRBV5-5
cdr3_length: 15

cdr3_aa: CASSFLGRGQGNYGYTF
v_call: TRBV27
cdr3_length: 17

cdr3_aa: CASSPLRGQKTNEKLFF
v_call: TRBV4-3
cdr3_length: 17

cdr3_aa: CASSWGGNTEAFF
v_call: TRBV6-5
cdr3_length: 13

cdr3_aa: CASSTRELRNTEAFF
v_call: TRBV6-6
cdr3_length: 15

cdr3_aa: CASSLPGGGVRELFF
v_call: TRBV7-2
cdr3_length: 15

cdr3_aa: CASSQVRPIHRRWTEKLFF
v_call: TRBV14
cdr3_length: 19

cdr3_aa: CASSHPTGDGYTF
v_call: TRBV4-1
cdr3_length: 13

cdr3_aa: CARFGEREKLFF
v_call: TRBV23-1
cdr3_length: 12

cdr3_aa: CASSLGTGTGYGYTF
v_call: TRBV7-3
cdr3_length: 15

cdr3_aa: CASSDSFGGYTF
v_call: TRBV19
cdr3_length: 12

cdr3_aa: CASSYRGSYNSPLHF
v_call: TRBV27
cdr3_length: 15

cdr3_aa: CASSFGSLKTSGTGELFF
v_call: TRBV5-6
cdr3_length: 18

cdr3_aa: CASSRDREVWLSAEAFF
v_call: TRBV7-2
cdr3_length: 17

cdr3_aa: CAISRWGGQGSVAFF
v_call: TRBV10-3
cdr3_length: 15

cdr3_aa: CASGPREETQYF
v_call: TRBV5-1
cdr3_length: 12

cdr3_aa: CASSYSGTGVDVEAFF
v_call: TRBV6-5
cdr3_length: 16

cdr3_aa: CASSPTGTRSMNTEAFF
v_call: TRBV5-1
cdr3_length: 17

cdr3_aa: CASSPRVGTGRDNEQFF
v_call: TRBV19
cdr3_length: 17

cdr3_aa: CASSPSTEAAGNTIYF
v_call: TRBV5-6
cdr3_length: 16

cdr3_aa: CSAYFLYGYTF
v_call: TRBV20-1
cdr3_length: 11

cdr3_aa: CASSSPTANTEAFF
v_call: TRBV6-6
cdr3_length: 14

cdr3_aa: CASSPLPTRLNTEAFF
v_call: TRBV7-9
cdr3_length: 16

cdr3_aa: CASSSVPGQGRSYEQYF
v_call: TRBV5-4
cdr3_length: 17

cdr3_aa: CASSPRRGSYGYTF
v_call: TRBV13
cdr3_length: 14

cdr3_aa: CSVEGDRGYTGAF
v_call: TRBV29-1
cdr3_length: 13

cdr3_aa: CASSFSMAQHF
v_call: TRBV5-8
cdr3_length: 11

cdr3_aa: CASSDPDRRNEKLFF
v_call: TRBV6-1
cdr3_length: 15

cdr3_aa: CASSLQGVVLGLNTEAFF
v_call: TRBV19
cdr3_length: 18

cdr3_aa: CASSFGLAGGQETQYF
v_call: TRBV7-7
cdr3_length: 16

cdr3_aa: CASTPTGALNTEAFF
v_call: TRBV11-2
cdr3_length: 15

cdr3_aa: CASSKRGRFRNISADTQYF
v_call: TRBV19
cdr3_length: 19

cdr3_aa: CASGLGQDIRRSGYTF
v_call: TRBV12-5
cdr3_length: 16

cdr3_aa: CASSSYRRDTEAFF
v_call: TRBV27
cdr3_length: 14

cdr3_aa: CASSEGDRGPNTEAFF
v_call: TRBV6-1
cdr3_length: 16

cdr3_aa: CASSLTGVSGNTIYF
v_call: TRBV5-1
cdr3_length: 15

cdr3_aa: CASSDKRRGTIGYTF
v_call: TRBV6-4
cdr3_length: 15

cdr3_aa: CASRSRFGYTF
v_call: TRBV6-5
cdr3_length: 11